Each of the 13 T cell receptor beta chains below was sequenced from the same sample in a study of beta chain features in type 1 diabetes listed by TCRdb under 2018. These receptors lack a known antigen. Libraries were made using the immunoSEQ multiplex PCR assay. All of the isolated RNA was reverse transcribed with the High Capacity cDNA Reverse Transcription Kit, so expressed TCRB transcripts were sequenced. Held by TCRdb, this immuneACCESS table contains in-frame sequences only and omits some clones. Under half of the omission traces to an unresolved V gene where checked; the cause of the rest is unknown. The table for this sample lists about 240,000 clones; approximately 14% of them were counted only once. The ten largest clonotypes hold about 0.02% of the sample. The paper as a whole reports these results and caveats: Type 1 diabetes patients showed a moderate but significant shortening of TCRB CDR3 length in all four CD4+ subsets.

The sequenced material came from naive CD4+ T cells from blood. This sample's cell subset or site label indicates: true naive CD4+ T cells. These TCRs come from a young man with type 1 diabetes.

This clone was observed a handful of times. The chain is built from TRBV2 and TRBJ2-1; 14 bases fit TRBD2. The junction had 9 bases not matched to a gene; V was cut back by 5 bases and J by 6 bases. This CDR3 region has 17 residues. CDR1 and CDR2 (germline): SNHLY, FYNNEI. The CDR3 spells CASSPFIGTSGGNEQFF. The DNA of the CDR3 is TGTGCCAGCAGTCCCTTCATTGGGACTAGCGGGGGCAATGAGCAGTTCTTC.

This clone was observed a handful of times. The chain is built from TRBV5-1 and TRBJ1-1; D may be TRBD1 (6 bases). Trimming pared 3 bases from V and 1 base from J, leaving 16 bases between. Germline V gene data show CDR1 as SGHRS and CDR2 as YFSETQ. This CDR3 is 16 amino acids long. The CDR3 loop is CASSSNPRGKNTEAFF. The DNA of the CDR3 is TGCGCCAGCAGCTCAAATCCCAGGGGTAAGAACACTGAAGCTTTCTTT.

This clone was observed a few times. The chain joins TRBV18 to TRBJ2-1; 7 positions match TRBD1. The CDR3 runs to 13 residues. Germline CDR1 KGHSH, CDR2 LQKENI. V lost 4 bases to trimming and J lost 6 bases; unmatched junction nucleotides: 3. In nucleotides, the CDR3 is TGTGCCAGCTCACGACAGGGCAGCAATGAGCAGTTCTTC. Translated, it gives CASSRQGSNEQFF.

This clone showed up just a few times. The DNA of the CDR3 is TGTGCCAGCAGTCGACCGGGACAGGCAAGATACACCTTC. Translation: CASSRPGQARYTF. This rearrangement joins TRBV7-9 to TRBJ1-2, with 8 bases that match TRBD1. J lost 11 bases, V lost 6 bases, and 11 bases had no gene match. The CDR3 contains 13 residues. Germline loops: CDR1 SEHNR, CDR2 FQNEAQ (reference sequence).

This clone was seen more than once but under ten times. The chain has TRBV18 and TRBJ1-5; 8 positions match TRBD1. This CDR3 contains 15 residues. Germline CDR1 KGHSH, CDR2 LQKENI. V gave up 4 bases and J gave up 2 bases; unmatched junction bases: 4. The CDR3 protein is CASSLTGQGNQPQHF. The CDR3 DNA is TGTGCCAGCTCACTGACGGGACAGGGCAATCAGCCCCAGCATTTT.

The chain combines TRBV30 with TRBJ1-6, with unresolved D. Trimming removed 4 bases at V and 10 bases at J, with 11 bases between. Germline values: CDR1 GTSNPN, CDR2 SVGIG (reference sequence). The CDR3 runs 12 residues. Here the CDR3 DNA reads TGTGCCTGGACAGGTCTTGAATCACCCCTCCACTTT. It is translated as CAWTGLESPLHF.

In its sample, this clone was seen a few times. The chain combines TRBV7-9 with TRBJ1-4; D ambiguous. CDR3 length: 13 residues. Germline values: CDR1 SEHNR, CDR2 FQNEAQ (reference sequence). Trimming removed 6 bases at V and 3 bases at J, with 8 bases between. The CDR3 nucleotides are TGTGCCAGCAGGCCCGGGGCTAATGAAAAACTGTTTTTT. Translation gives CASRPGANEKLFF.

The chain is built from TRBV6-1 and TRBJ1-4; 10 nucleotides align to TRBD1. Trimming took 6 bases from V and 7 from J; bases not matched to a gene: 8. The V gene's germline CDR1 is MNHNS and CDR2 SASEGT. This CDR3 spans 15 amino acids. In DNA, the CDR3 is TGTGCCAGCAGGCCAACCGGGACAGGGGTTGAAAAACTGTTTTTT. It encodes CASRPTGTGVEKLFF.

CDR3 protein: CASQTSRGDTQYF. The CDR3 DNA reads TGTGCCAGCCAAACCTCTCGGGGGGATACGCAGTATTTT. V usage is TRBV27 and J usage is TRBJ2-3, with a possible D match to TRBD2 (6 bases). This CDR3 region has 13 residues. Per the germline V gene, CDR1 is MNHEY and CDR2 is SMNVEV (reference sequence). Trimming removed 8 bases at V and 6 bases at J, with 15 bases between.

The chain couples TRBV5-1 to TRBJ2-5; D may be TRBD1 (6 bases). The germline V gene has CDR1 SGHRS and CDR2 YFSETQ. Trimming pared 6 bases from V and 0 bases from J, leaving 9 bases between. The CDR3 is made up of 13 amino acids. CDR3 in amino acids: CASTRGDQETQYF. The CDR3 DNA reads TGCGCCAGCACCAGGGGCGACCAAGAGACCCAGTACTTC.

This rearrangement joins TRBV2 to TRBJ1-5, with TRBD1 matching over 7 bases. From germline, CDR1 is SNHLY and CDR2 FYNNEI. CDR3 length: 14 residues. V trimming: 7 bases; J trimming: 1 base; junction bases outside the gene matches: 4. The CDR3: CASNDRVSNQPQHF. The CDR3 DNA reads as TGTGCCAGCAACGACAGGGTCAGCAATCAGCCCCAGCATTTT.

This chain uses TRBV2 with TRBJ2-5, with TRBD2 identical over 7 bases. Germline assignment: CDR1 SNHLY and CDR2 FYNNEI. V was clipped by 2 bases and J by 5 bases; unmatched bases: 5. CDR3 length: 14 amino acids. CDR3 bases: TGTGCCAGCAGTGAAAGAACTAGCGTCGAGACCCAGTACTTC. Its translation is CASSERTSVETQYF.

This clone was observed a handful of times. The rearrangement links TRBV27 to TRBJ2-6; weak D call: TRBD1 (7 bases). In germline, CDR1 is MNHEY, CDR2 SMNVEV (reference sequence). CDR3 length: 18 amino acids. Deletions cut 8 bases from V and 0 bases from J, with 20 bases between. The CDR3: CASRFGGQLSSGANVLTF. The DNA for the CDR3 is TGTGCCAGCCGATTCGGGGGACAGTTGAGCTCTGGGGCCAACGTCCTGACTTTC.